The clone carrying this T cell receptor beta chain was seen only a few times. This entry is derived from a study of shared clonotypes between healthy human individuals. Terminally differentiated effector memory CD45RA+ cells were excluded from the naive CD8 cells, which were CD45RO-negative and positively selected for CCR7. Germline assignment: CDR1 LNHDA and CDR2 SQIVND (reference sequence). The CDR3 runs 17 residues. V lost 4 bases and J lost 5, with 23 bases in between. Here immunoSEQ multiplex PCR was the method, and the copy in TCRdb shows in-frame clones only, minus some. The sample carries about 2 million clones, 85% to 95% recorded once.

The V gene is TRBV19, the J gene TRBJ1-1; D is perhaps TRBD1 (6 bases). Sequenced input: naive CD8+ T cells sorted from blood. The sequence was obtained from a man aged 18 to 29 in good health. CDR3 nucleotides: TGTGCCAGTAGTACCCCCCCTGAATGGGGGAGGGGGACTGAAGCTTTCTTT. Its translation is CASSTPPEWGRGTEAFF.